This is a list of T cell receptor beta chains from one sample in a study of blood T cell repertoires in COVID-19. Data came from immunoSEQ multiplex PCR; TCRdb stores just in-frame clones and leaves some out. This sample has 150,000 to 200,000 clones, with roughly 80% found just once. The sample comprised peripheral blood. The receptor source for this set is a human donor in a cohort sampled during active COVID-19. The CDR3 runs from the conserved cysteine through the conserved F or W. Each record gives: CDR3 DNA, CDR3 protein, clone size, V gene, CDR3 length, J gene, D gene. A D gene is named only where the DNA matches it firmly. Expanded clones are given a class, and other clones once, few, many or no size at all.

TGTGCCAGCAGCCGTACTAGCGGGAACAACTACGAGCAGTACTTC	CASSRTSGNNYEQYF	-	TRBV7-2	15	TRBJ2-7	TRBD2
TGTGCCAGCAGCCACGGACAGGTATACGAGCAGTACTTC	CASSHGQVYEQYF	-	TRBV11-1	13	TRBJ2-7	TRBD1
TGCGCCAGCAGCCAAGATCTGGGGACTAGCTCCCACGAGCAGTACTTC	CASSQDLGTSSHEQYF	few	TRBV4-1	16	TRBJ2-7	TRBD2
TGTGCCAGCTCATCCACTCTGAGTAATTCACCCCTCCACTTT	CASSSTLSNSPLHF	-	TRBV18	14	TRBJ1-6	-
TGCGCCAGCAGCCCGGGACAGGGGAGGGAGACCCAGTACTTC	CASSPGQGRETQYF	-	TRBV4-3	14	TRBJ2-5	TRBD1
TGTGCCAGTAGTATGGGGAGTGGCACTGAAGCTTTCTTT	CASSMGSGTEAFF	-	TRBV19	13	TRBJ1-1	-
TGTGCCAGCAGCTTAGAATCGCGTGGCTACACCTTC	CASSLESRGYTF	-	TRBV11-2	12	TRBJ1-2	-
TGTGCCAGCAGCCCCGATGGGACAAAGAAATGGGAGACCCAGTACTTC	CASSPDGTKKWETQYF	-	TRBV7-3	16	TRBJ2-5	-
TGCGCCAGCAGCTTGCAACTCCGGGGAAACACCGGGGAGCTGTTTTTT	CASSLQLRGNTGELFF	few	TRBV5-1	16	TRBJ2-2	-
TGCGCCAGCAGCCAAGGTCTCGGGACATCGGATAGGAATGAGCAGTTCTTC	CASSQGLGTSDRNEQFF	-	TRBV4-1	17	TRBJ2-1	-
TGTGCCAGCACCAATTGGGGGGGACAGGGAACTTTCGAGCAGTACTTC	CASTNWGGQGTFEQYF	-	TRBV5-4	16	TRBJ2-7	TRBD1
TGCGCCAGCAGCCAAGATAGGCTAGCGGCCTACGAGCAGTACTTC	CASSQDRLAAYEQYF	-	TRBV4-3	15	TRBJ2-7	TRBD2
TGTGCCACCAGTGCCGGGGACAGGTCCGGGGAGCTGTTTTTT	CATSAGDRSGELFF	once	TRBV24-1	14	TRBJ2-2	TRBD1
TGTGCCAGCAGCTTAATACGTGACGTTAGCGGTTCCTACGAGCAGTACTTC	CASSLIRDVSGSYEQYF	-	TRBV7-8	17	TRBJ2-7	-
TGCGCCAGCAGCTTGGCCGGCGGGGCGGGATTCACTGAAGCTTTCTTT	CASSLAGGAGFTEAFF	-	TRBV5-1	16	TRBJ1-1	-
TGTGCCAGTAGTATGGGCGACAGGGCGACTGAAGCTTTCTTT	CASSMGDRATEAFF	-	TRBV19	14	TRBJ1-1	TRBD1
TGTGCCAGCAGCCCACAGGTCGGCTACGAGCAGTACTTC	CASSPQVGYEQYF	once	TRBV5-6	13	TRBJ2-7	-
TGTGCCAGCAGTGACTCGTGGCAGGGGGCCCATGGCTACACCTTC	CASSDSWQGAHGYTF	-	TRBV6-4	15	TRBJ1-2	TRBD1
TGTGCCAGCAGGGACAGCTCGAATGAAAAACTGTTTTTT	CASRDSSNEKLFF	-	TRBV12-3/TRBV12-4	13	TRBJ1-4	-
TGTGCCAGCAGTGAAAAGCGGCTGAACACTGAAGCTTTCTTT	CASSEKRLNTEAFF	-	TRBV2	14	TRBJ1-1	-
TGTGCCAGCTCACCAATCCGAGAGACTAATGAAAAACTGTTTTTT	CASSPIRETNEKLFF	-	TRBV18	15	TRBJ1-4	-
TGTGCCACCAGTGACCCGAGGACAATGGACTATGGCTACACCTTC	CATSDPRTMDYGYTF	-	TRBV24-1	15	TRBJ1-2	-
TGTGCCAGCAGCAAGTTTCCCAGGACAGGGTCTGGAAACACCATATATTTT	CASSKFPRTGSGNTIYF	-	TRBV7-9	17	TRBJ1-3	TRBD1
TGTGCCAGCAGCCCCTGGGACAGAACCATGAACACTGAAGCTTTCTTT	CASSPWDRTMNTEAFF	-	TRBV7-2	16	TRBJ1-1	TRBD1
TGCGCCAGCAGCTTTGAGAGCAATCAGCCCCAGCATTTT	CASSFESNQPQHF	-	TRBV5-1	13	TRBJ1-5	-
TGTGCCAGTACTCTCCGGGGGGGAACCTCCTACGAGCAGTACTTC	CASTLRGGTSYEQYF	-	TRBV19	15	TRBJ2-7	TRBD2
TGTGCCAGTAGTATAGATGGGACAGGGGTTACCACTGAAGCTTTCTTT	CASSIDGTGVTTEAFF	-	TRBV19	16	TRBJ1-1	TRBD1
TGTGCCAGCAGTCCCCAGGGGCGGGCCGCTTTGAACACTGAAGCTTTCTTT	CASSPQGRAALNTEAFF	-	TRBV27	17	TRBJ1-1	-
TGTGCCAGCAGTTACTCAGGGACTAGCGAGGCCTACAATGAGCAGTTCTTC	CASSYSGTSEAYNEQFF	-	TRBV6-2/TRBV6-3	17	TRBJ2-1	TRBD2
TGTGCCAGCAGCCCTTTATTGGGGGGGGTAACAGATACGCAGTATTTT	CASSPLLGGVTDTQYF	-	TRBV6-2/TRBV6-3	16	TRBJ2-3	TRBD2
TGTGCCAGCAGTGAGCAGGGGGCAATAGGAGAGACCCAGTACTTC	CASSEQGAIGETQYF	-	TRBV2	15	TRBJ2-5	TRBD1
TGTGCCAGCAGCTTAGCGGGACAGGGGACGGTCTATGGCTACACCTTC	CASSLAGQGTVYGYTF	-	TRBV11-2	16	TRBJ1-2	TRBD1
TGTGCCAGCAGCACACAGGGTGGAGGTAATTCACCCCTCCACTTT	CASSTQGGGNSPLHF	-	TRBV5-4	15	TRBJ1-6	-
TGCGCCAGCAGCCAAGATCCCGGGGGATACACTGAAGCTTTCTTT	CASSQDPGGYTEAFF	-	TRBV4-1	15	TRBJ1-1	-
TGTGCCATCAGATCTTCCGGGACAGAGGGGACTGAAGCTTTCTTT	CAIRSSGTEGTEAFF	few	TRBV10-3	15	TRBJ1-1	TRBD1
TGTGCCAGCAGCCCGGACAGGGCGGTCTACGAGCAGTACTTC	CASSPDRAVYEQYF	once	TRBV3-1/TRBV3-2	14	TRBJ2-7	TRBD1
TGTGCCAGCAGTCATGGACAGGCACGCGAGCAGTACTTC	CASSHGQAREQYF	-	TRBV6-6	13	TRBJ2-7	TRBD1
TGTGCCAGCAGTTCCGCCTACCGGGACAGGGACTATGGCTACACCTTC	CASSSAYRDRDYGYTF	-	TRBV6-5	16	TRBJ1-2	TRBD1
TGCGCCAGCAGCCAAGACAGGGGGCGAATCTACGAGCAGTACTTC	CASSQDRGRIYEQYF	-	TRBV4-3	15	TRBJ2-7	TRBD1
TGTGCCAGCAGCTTAGCGATTGGGACAAACTATGGCTACACCTTC	CASSLAIGTNYGYTF	-	TRBV7-9	15	TRBJ1-2	-
TGTGCCAGCAGTTTAGGCGGGAACACTGAAGCTTTCTTT	CASSLGGNTEAFF	-	TRBV12-3/TRBV12-4	13	TRBJ1-1	-
TGTGCCAGCACCGTAGCGGCACTACCCCGCACAGATACGCAGTATTTT	CASTVAALPRTDTQYF	-	TRBV28	16	TRBJ2-3	-
TGTGCCAGTAGTGCGGGGACAGGGAACACTGAAGCTTTCTTT	CASSAGTGNTEAFF	-	TRBV19	14	TRBJ1-1	TRBD1